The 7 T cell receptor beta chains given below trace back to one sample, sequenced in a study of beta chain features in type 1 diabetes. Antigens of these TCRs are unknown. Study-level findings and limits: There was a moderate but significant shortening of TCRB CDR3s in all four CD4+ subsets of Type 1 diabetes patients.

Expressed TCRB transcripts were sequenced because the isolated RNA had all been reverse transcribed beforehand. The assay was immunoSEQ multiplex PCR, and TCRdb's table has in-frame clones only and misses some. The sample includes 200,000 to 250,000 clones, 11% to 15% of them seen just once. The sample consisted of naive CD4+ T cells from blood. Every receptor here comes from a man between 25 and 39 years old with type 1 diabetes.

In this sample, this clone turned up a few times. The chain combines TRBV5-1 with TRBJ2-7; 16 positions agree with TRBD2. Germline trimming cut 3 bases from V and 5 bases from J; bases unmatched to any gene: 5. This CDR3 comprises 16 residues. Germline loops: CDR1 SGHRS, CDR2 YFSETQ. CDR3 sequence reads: CASSSGTSGRAHEQYF. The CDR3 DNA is TGCGCCAGCAGCTCCGGGACTAGCGGGAGGGCCCACGAGCAGTACTTC.

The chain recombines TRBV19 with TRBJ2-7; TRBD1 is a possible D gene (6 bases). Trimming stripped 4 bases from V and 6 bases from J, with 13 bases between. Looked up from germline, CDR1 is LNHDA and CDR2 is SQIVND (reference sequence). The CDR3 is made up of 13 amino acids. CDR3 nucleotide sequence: TGTGCCAGTAGTAACCAACAGGGCGGCGAGCAGTACTTC. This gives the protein CASSNQQGGEQYF.

Written as DNA, the CDR3 is TGCGCCAGCAGCTTGGCGTCTAGCGGGATCCAAGAGACCCAGTACTTC. This encodes CASSLASSGIQETQYF. This chain connects TRBV5-1 to TRBJ2-5; 9 bases fit TRBD2. The CDR3 has 16 amino acids. V shed 0 bases, J shed 1 base, and the junction held 4 bases outside the gene matches. Per germline, CDR1 SGHRS and CDR2 YFSETQ.

The CDR3 protein is CASRSEAAKNIQYF. The CDR3 bases are TGTGCCAGCAGGTCCGAAGCGGCCAAAAACATTCAGTACTTC. The gene calls are TRBV6-5 and TRBJ2-4, with D uncertain. Trimming took 6 bases from V and 1 from J, leaving 10 bases between them. CDR3 size: 14 residues. Per germline, CDR1 MNHEY and CDR2 SVGAGI.

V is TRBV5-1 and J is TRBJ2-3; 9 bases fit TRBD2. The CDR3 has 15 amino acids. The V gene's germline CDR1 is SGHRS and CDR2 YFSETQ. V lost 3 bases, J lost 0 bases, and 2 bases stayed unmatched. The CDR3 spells CASSWTSASTDTQYF. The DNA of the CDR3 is TGCGCCAGCAGCTGGACTAGCGCTAGCACAGATACGCAGTATTTT.

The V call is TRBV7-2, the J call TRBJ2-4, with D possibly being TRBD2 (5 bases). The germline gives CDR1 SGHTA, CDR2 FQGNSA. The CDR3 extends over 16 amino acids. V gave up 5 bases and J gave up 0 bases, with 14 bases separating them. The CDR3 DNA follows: TGTGCCAGCAGCACCCATCGGGGAGTAGCCAAAAACATTCAGTACTTC. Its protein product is CASSTHRGVAKNIQYF.

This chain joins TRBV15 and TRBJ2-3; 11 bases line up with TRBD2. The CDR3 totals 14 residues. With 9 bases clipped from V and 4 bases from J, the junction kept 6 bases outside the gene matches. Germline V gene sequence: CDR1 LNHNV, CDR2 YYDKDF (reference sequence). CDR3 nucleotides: TGTGCCACAGTAGCGGGAGGGCCATCAGATACGCAGTATTTT. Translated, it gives CATVAGGPSDTQYF.